The 29 T cell receptor beta chains below come from one sample, sequenced in a study of T cell repertoires in cytomegalovirus infection. Their recognized antigens are unknown. TCRdb ran MiXCR on the reads and lists one entry per CDR3 protein. The table includes under 500,000 distinct CDR3 sequences, about 39% detected once. The sample consisted of cultured PBMCs, taken from culture after CMV antigen stimulation. The receptors come from a human donor in good health (CMV status not recorded). Some clones in this sample may be carry-over from other donors' samples.

This clonotype has just one count. The CDR3 DNA sequence: TGTGCCAGCAGCCCAAGGACATACCCTCAAGAGACCCAGTACTTC. It codes for CASSPRTYPQETQYF. The chain is built from TRBV7-9 and TRBJ2-5, with D tentatively TRBD1 (5 bases). The CDR3 runs to 15 residues. V lost 5 bases, J lost 2 bases, and 15 bases lay in between. Germline assignment: CDR1 SEHNR and CDR2 FQNEAQ (reference sequence).

V is TRBV6-6 and J is TRBJ1-2; D is possibly TRBD1 (6 bases). CDR1 is MNHNY, CDR2 SVGAGI, per germline (reference sequence). This CDR3 has 14 amino acids. Deletions cut 1 base from V and 3 bases from J, with 9 bases between. CDR3 sequence: CASSYLAGDYGYTF. The CDR3 DNA follows: TGTGCCAGCAGTTACTTAGCAGGGGACTATGGCTACACCTTC.

V gene TRBV7-9 combines with J gene TRBJ2-7, with D possibly matching TRBD1 (6 bases). Trimming stripped 4 bases from V and 3 bases from J, with 13 bases between. This CDR3 spans 14 amino acids. The germline CDR1 and CDR2 sequences are SEHNR and FQNEAQ (reference sequence). CDR3 sequence reads: CASSYEDSHYEQYF. CDR3 DNA: TGTGCCAGCAGCTACGAGGACAGCCACTACGAGCAGTACTTC.

This chain uses TRBV12-3 or TRBV12-4 with TRBJ2-1; the D gene is possibly TRBD1 (5 bases). CDR3 size: 11 residues. The germline V and J ends were trimmed by 5 bases and 9 bases, with 8 bases remaining between them. The CDR3 loop is CASSNRFEQFF. The CDR3 DNA reads TGTGCCAGCAGTAACAGGTTTGAGCAGTTCTTC.

This clonotype was found a few times. V and J are TRBV6-2 or TRBV6-3 and TRBJ2-1; 8 nucleotides line up with TRBD2. V was pared by 6 bases and J by 4 bases, with 17 bases of the junction left unmatched. The CDR3 has 18 amino acids. The germline CDR1 and CDR2 sequences are MNHEY and SVGEGT. CDR3 sequence reads: CASRPVAGRDSNYNEQFF. In DNA form, the CDR3 reads TGTGCCAGCAGACCCGTAGCCGGGAGGGATTCTAATTACAATGAGCAGTTCTTC.

The chain has TRBV7-2 and TRBJ2-7, with 8 bases lining up with TRBD1. Per germline, CDR1 SGHTA and CDR2 FQGNSA. V dropped 3 bases and J dropped 2; count of bases not matched to a gene: 6. The CDR3 length is 15 residues. The chain's CDR3 is CASSLRTGLTYEQYF. The CDR3 region has the DNA TGTGCCAGCAGCTTGCGGACAGGGTTAACCTACGAGCAGTACTTC.

The chain links TRBV28 to TRBJ1-5; 9 bases are a match to TRBD1. CDR1 and CDR2 from the germline V gene are MDHEN and SYDVKM. The CDR3 loop spans 15 amino acids. With V trimmed by 3 bases and J by 4 bases, 4 bases remained unmatched. The CDR3 is CASSFPTGGNQPQHF. CDR3 bases: TGTGCCAGCAGTTTCCCGACAGGGGGGAATCAGCCCCAGCATTTT.

The chain joins TRBV19 to TRBJ2-7, with 7 bases aligning to TRBD1. The V gene end was trimmed by 5 bases and the J gene end by 7 bases; junction bases not matched to a gene: 14. Germline V lookup: CDR1 LNHDA, CDR2 SQIVND (reference sequence). There are 15 residues in the CDR3. CDR3: CASSPRQGNTWEQYF. CDR3 bases: TGTGCCAGTAGTCCCCGACAGGGAAACACTTGGGAGCAGTACTTC.

The chain has TRBV5-6 and TRBJ2-1; no clear D. Per the germline V gene, CDR1 is SGHDT and CDR2 is YYEEEE. This CDR3 spans 14 amino acids. With 4 bases removed from V and 4 bases from J, the gap between germline ends came to 12 bases. CDR3 sequence (DNA): TGTGCCAGCAGCCCGAGAGAGATTTACAATGAGCAGTTCTTC. Its translation is CASSPREIYNEQFF. Based on the CDR3 plus reference TRBV5-6 and TRBJ2-1, the full variable domain is DAGVTQSPTHLIKTRGQQVTLRCSPKSGHDTVSWYQQALGQGPQFIFQYYEEEERQRGNFPDRFSGHQFPNYSSELNVNALLLGDSALYLCASSPREIYNEQFFGPGTRLTVL.

This clonotype came up a few times. The rearrangement links TRBV6-1 to TRBJ1-5; no reliable D call. Trimming pared 10 bases from V and 6 bases from J, leaving 13 bases between. Per the germline V gene, CDR1 is MNHNS and CDR2 is SASEGT. The CDR3 is made up of 12 amino acids. The CDR3 nucleotides are TGTGCCACTCCCGCGGACGCTCAGCCCCAGCATTTT. Protein sequence: CATPADAQPQHF.

The chain carries TRBV6-6 and TRBJ2-3; TRBD2 matches 8 bases. Germline values: CDR1 MNHNY, CDR2 SVGAGI (reference sequence). The CDR3 extends over 17 amino acids. Germline trimming cut 5 bases from V and 3 bases from J; bases unmatched to any gene: 13. CDR3 DNA sequence: TGTGCCAGCAGTGAACTCCGAGCGGGAGTAGGGACAGATACGCAGTATTTT. Protein product: CASSELRAGVGTDTQYF.

This clonotype occurred a few times. The chain combines TRBV7-8 with TRBJ2-6, with unresolved D. Germline CDR1 and CDR2: SGHVS and FQNEAQ. The CDR3 sequence is 14 residues long. The V end was cut by 4 bases, the J end by 0 bases, with 4 bases between. The CDR3 is CASSSRSGANVLTF. The CDR3 region has the DNA TGTGCCAGCAGCTCCCGCTCTGGGGCCAACGTCCTGACTTTC.

This chain connects TRBV12-3 or TRBV12-4 to TRBJ2-7; 7 bases are shared with TRBD2. The CDR3 is made up of 15 amino acids. J was trimmed by 7 bases and V by 5 bases; bases with no gene match: 14. CDR3 DNA: TGTGCCAGCAGTACCGGAAGCGGGACGCCGGGGGAGCAGTACTTC. Its protein product is CASSTGSGTPGEQYF.

The chain couples TRBV7-9 to TRBJ2-3, with TRBD2 as a possible D gene (7 bases). Deletions cut 1 base from V and 6 bases from J, with 11 bases between. This CDR3 comprises 14 residues. Germline CDR1 reads SEHNR; CDR2 reads FQNEAQ (reference sequence). The chain's CDR3 is CASSLEGGADTQYF. The CDR3 DNA reads as TGTGCCAGCAGCTTAGAGGGGGGGGCCGATACGCAGTATTTT.

The CDR3 spells CASSHPTGTHYEQYF. The CDR3 DNA sequence: TGTGCCAGCAGCCACCCCACAGGGACCCATTACGAGCAGTACTTC. J is TRBJ2-7 and V is TRBV12-3 or TRBV12-4; D perhaps matches TRBD1 (6 bases). The CDR3 contains 15 residues. Trimming removed 6 bases from V and 4 bases from J, with 19 bases in between.

This chain uses TRBV4-3 with TRBJ2-1, with TRBD2 matching 9 bases. CDR1 is LGHNA and CDR2 is YSLEER in the germline V gene. Trimming at V came to 1 base and at J to 9 bases, leaving 7 bases not matched to a gene. The CDR3 is 15 amino acids. In DNA form, the CDR3 reads TGCGCCAGCAGCCAAGTCGGGACTAGCTGGGGTGAGCAGTTCTTC. This codes for CASSQVGTSWGEQFF.

The rearrangement joins TRBV7-9 to TRBJ2-3, with 8 nucleotides matching TRBD2. CDR3 length equals 16 residues. Germline trimming cut 2 bases from V and 5 bases from J; bases unmatched to any gene: 9. Germline CDR1 SEHNR, CDR2 FQNEAQ (reference sequence). The CDR3: CASSLSSGSDGDTQYF. CDR3 sequence (DNA): TGTGCCAGCAGCTTATCGAGCGGGAGTGATGGAGATACGCAGTATTTT.

A few counts support this clonotype. The chain joins TRBV10-3 to TRBJ1-4; 8 nucleotides match TRBD1. Looked up from germline, CDR1 is ENHRY and CDR2 is SYGVKD. V lost 6 bases to trimming and J lost 5 bases; unmatched junction nucleotides: 14. The CDR3 extends over 17 amino acids. The CDR3 loop reads CAISEGDQGARNEKLFF. The CDR3 nucleotides read TGTGCCATCAGCGAGGGAGACCAGGGGGCCCGAAATGAAAAACTGTTTTTT.

This clonotype was counted once. This sequence joins TRBV7-9 and TRBJ2-1, with D possibly called TRBD1 or TRBD2 (5 bases each). With 5 bases removed from V and 3 bases from J, the gap between germline ends came to 17 bases. CDR3 length: 16 residues. The germline V gene encodes CDR1 SEHNR and CDR2 FQNEAQ (reference sequence). The CDR3 here is CASSTTALGVYNEQFF. The CDR3 DNA sequence: TGTGCCAGCAGCACAACGGCCCTGGGGGTCTACAATGAGCAGTTCTTC.

V and J are TRBV19 and TRBJ2-7, with TRBD2 identical over 13 bases. The germline V gene encodes CDR1 LNHDA and CDR2 SQIVND (reference sequence). V shed 4 bases, J shed 6 bases, and the junction held 9 bases outside the gene matches. This CDR3 is 16 amino acids long. CDR3 amino acids: CASSRGLAGVRFEQYF. The CDR3 bases are TGTGCCAGTAGTAGAGGACTAGCGGGAGTTCGATTCGAGCAGTACTTC.

This clonotype appeared a few times. This rearrangement joins TRBV7-6 to TRBJ2-3, with no clear D. Deletions cut 1 base from V and 2 bases from J, with 7 bases between. Germline V gene data show CDR1 as SGHVS and CDR2 as FNYEAQ. The CDR3 is made up of 14 amino acids. The CDR3 DNA follows: TGTGCCAGCAGCTTAGGGATGAACACAGATACGCAGTATTTT. Its translation: CASSLGMNTDTQYF.

This clonotype came up once. V and J are TRBV12-5 and TRBJ2-5; 10 bases are shared with TRBD1. V lost 6 bases, J lost 5 bases, and 3 bases stayed unmatched. Germline-derived CDR1 and CDR2 are LGHNT and FRNRAP. The CDR3 consists of 13 residues. The DNA for the CDR3 is TGTGCTAGTGGGGGACAGGGGAGTGAGACCCAGTACTTC. Protein product: CASGGQGSETQYF.

This clonotype was detected only a few times. The V and J genes are TRBV20-1 and TRBJ2-7, with a tentative D call TRBD1 (6 bases). The V end was cut by 3 bases, the J end by 7 bases, with 13 bases between. The CDR3 runs 12 residues. Germline CDR1 reads DFQATT; CDR2 reads SNEGSKA (reference sequence). CDR3 coding DNA: TGCAGTGCTAGCGACAGGTCGGGGGAGCAGTACTTC. Protein product: CSASDRSGEQYF.

The chain joins TRBV12-3 or TRBV12-4 to TRBJ2-1; TRBD2 agrees at 9 bases. V dropped 6 bases and J dropped 5; count of bases not matched to a gene: 8. CDR3 length: 15 residues. Here the CDR3 reads CASRPGAGGDNEQFF. CDR3 nucleotides: TGTGCCAGCAGGCCTGGAGCGGGGGGCGACAATGAGCAGTTCTTC.

V is TRBV15 and J is TRBJ2-7, with TRBD2 identical over 13 bases. Trimming cost V 1 base and J 9 bases; bases outside gene matches: 6. CDR1 and CDR2 from the germline V gene are LNHNV and YYDKDF (reference sequence). The CDR3 has 15 residues. CDR3 sequence: CATSRGTSGRSGQYF. The CDR3 DNA follows: TGTGCCACCAGCAGAGGGACTAGCGGGAGAAGCGGGCAGTACTTC. Together with reference TRBV15 and TRBJ2-7, the CDR3 gives the full variable domain: DAMVIQNPRYQVTQFGKPVTLSCSQTLNHNVMYWYQQKSSQAPKLLFHYYDKDFNNEADTPDNFQSRRPNTSFCFLDIRSPGLGDTAMYLCATSRGTSGRSGQYFGPGTRLTVT.

The V call is TRBV12-3 or TRBV12-4, the J call TRBJ2-1; TRBD2 aligns across 8 bases. V gave up 10 bases and J gave up 0 bases; unmatched junction bases: 8. The CDR3 has 15 amino acids. The CDR3 DNA is TGTGCCACGAACCGGGGGGGGGGCTCCTACAATGAGCAGTTCTTC. Translating gives CATNRGGGSYNEQFF.

This clonotype was seen a few times. This sequence joins TRBV12-3 or TRBV12-4 and TRBJ2-5; 11 bases are a match to TRBD2. V was pared by 2 bases and J by 2 bases, with 13 bases of the junction left unmatched. The CDR3 is made up of 19 amino acids. The CDR3 here is CASSLWLAGGIGPQETQYF. Written as DNA, the CDR3 is TGTGCCAGCAGTTTATGGCTAGCGGGAGGAATCGGCCCACAAGAGACCCAGTACTTC.

V usage is TRBV12-3 or TRBV12-4 and J usage is TRBJ2-2; D is uncertain. This CDR3 spans 14 amino acids. The V end lost 7 bases, the J end lost 0 bases, and 9 bases lay between the germline ends. As DNA, the CDR3 is TGTGCCAGCATGCTGTTAGCGAACACCGGGGAGCTGTTTTTT. Translation gives CASMLLANTGELFF.

This clonotype was seen more than once but under ten times. The chain uses TRBV28 and TRBJ2-6; weak D call: TRBD1 (6 bases). CDR1 is MDHEN and CDR2 is SYDVKM in the germline V gene. This CDR3 region has 14 residues. V lost 7 bases, J lost 1 base, and 8 bases lay in between. The CDR3 sequence: CASNRASGANVLTF. CDR3 sequence (DNA): TGTGCCAGCAACAGGGCTTCTGGGGCCAACGTCCTGACTTTC. Using reference TRBV28 and TRBJ2-6 for the parts outside the CDR3, the full variable domain is DVKVTQSSRYLVKRTGEKVFLECVQDMDHENMFWYRQDPGLGLRLIYFSYDVKMKEKGDIPEGYSVSREKKERFSLILESASTNQTSMYLCASNRASGANVLTFGAGSRLTVL.